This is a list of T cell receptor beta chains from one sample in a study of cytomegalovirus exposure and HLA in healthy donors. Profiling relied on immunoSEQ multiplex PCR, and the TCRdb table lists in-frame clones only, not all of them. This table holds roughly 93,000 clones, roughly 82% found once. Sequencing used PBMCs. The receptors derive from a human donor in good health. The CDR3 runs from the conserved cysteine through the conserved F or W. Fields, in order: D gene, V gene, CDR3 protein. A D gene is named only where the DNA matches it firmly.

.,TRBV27,CASSLSLGNYGYTF
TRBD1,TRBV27,CASSLMGTGSALPVMNEKLFF
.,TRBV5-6,CASSLTGITYEQYF
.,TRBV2,CASSDRSTRTYFHEQFF
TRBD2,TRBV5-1,CASSLGGGAGTGELFF
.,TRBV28,CASSLTGTNTEAFF
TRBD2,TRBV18,CASSGPLAEGEQFF
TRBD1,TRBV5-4,CASRKQGATEAFF
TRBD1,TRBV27,CASSLGGQGKGYEQYF
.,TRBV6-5,CASSSSWAGEDTEAFF
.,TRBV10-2,CASSGGTQNSPLHF
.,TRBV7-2,CASSFSAGSYNEQFF
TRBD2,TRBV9,CASSVGGAGVHEQYF
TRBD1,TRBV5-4,CASSLVGTGGNYGYTF
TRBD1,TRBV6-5,CASSLGQGPSSPLHF
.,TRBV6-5,CASSYNRGGLYYGYTF
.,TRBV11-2,CASSLEASRETQYF
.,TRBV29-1,CSDPSGEQYF
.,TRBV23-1,CASSPPRRGGIDNTEAFF
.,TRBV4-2,CASSQDRNTEAFF
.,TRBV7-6,CASSSNAGPDEQYF
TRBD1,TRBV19,CASSIDRGPNSPLHF
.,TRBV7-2,CATRTDRGTGELFF
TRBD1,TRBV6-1,CASLWAGGNTEAFF
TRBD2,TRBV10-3,CAISGTGGASYSGANVLTF
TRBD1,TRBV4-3,CASSQEGTGGNEKLFF
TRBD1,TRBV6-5,CASSSSGQGIRQYF
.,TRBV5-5,CASSLWLRGSNEQYF
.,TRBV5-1,CASSLSSSGTEAFF
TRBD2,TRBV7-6,CASSPPLYSGGTYEQYF
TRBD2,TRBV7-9,CASSPRKIAGLSYNEQFF
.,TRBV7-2,CASSLRGSNEKLFF
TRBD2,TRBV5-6,CASSLVLAGGHEQYF
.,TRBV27,CASSIRQTDTQYF
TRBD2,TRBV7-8,CASSTWDYYEQYF
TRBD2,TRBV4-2,CASSQVSGGDNHNEQFF
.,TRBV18,CASSPRQGHYQETQYF
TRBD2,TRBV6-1,CASSEIAGDKDKRKETQYF
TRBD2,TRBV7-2,CASSSTGTSGYEQYF
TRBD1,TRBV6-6,CASSPGTDYGYTF
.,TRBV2,CASSERQGTYEQYF
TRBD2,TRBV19,CASSGRSSGNEQFF
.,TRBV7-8,CASSLTGFVYEQYF
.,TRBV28,CASLGNTEAFF
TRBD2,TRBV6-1,CASRTSGGAGDEQFF
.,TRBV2,CASSGGEFGNTIYF
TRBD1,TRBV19,CASSPGTGLNYGYTF
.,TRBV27,CASSLGRGRYEQYF
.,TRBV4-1,CASTISEGGAYEQYF
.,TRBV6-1,CASGPEIGEQFF
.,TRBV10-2,CASSPGQPYEQYF
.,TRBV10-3,CAISVAGRADNSPLHF
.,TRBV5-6,CASSPRGGYRYNEQFF
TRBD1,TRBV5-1,CASSLGTGVPGELFF
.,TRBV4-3,CASRSGGLLAEEQFF